The 17 T cell receptor beta chains reported below all come from one sample, sequenced in a study of shared clonotypes between healthy human individuals. Repertoires were generated with immunoSEQ multiplex PCR, while TCRdb's copy carries only in-frame clones and drops some. This repertoire shows some 690,000 clones, around 90% found once; its top ten account for about 34%. Sequencing was performed on memory CD8+ T cells from PBMCs. Subset noted: CD45RO+ cells pooled with CCR7-negative TemRA cells. The receptors shown here come from a man between 18 and 29 years old in good health. Some clones in this sample may be carry-over from other donors' samples.

The chain couples TRBV11-3 to TRBJ1-3; D gene ambiguous. The CDR3 has 15 amino acids. CDR1 is SGHNT, CDR2 YENEEA, per germline. V lost 5 bases and J 0 bases, leaving 11 bases between the germline ends. The CDR3 DNA sequence: TGTGCCAGCAGCCCCGGTGGAGTCTCTGGAAACACCATATATTTT. This gives the protein CASSPGGVSGNTIYF.

Details on this clone: Other DNA sequences in the sample encode the same CDR3. The rearrangement uses TRBV4-3 and TRBJ1-1; D is unclear. Germline V gives CDR1 LGHNA, CDR2 YSLEER. This CDR3 spans 15 amino acids. With 1 base removed from V and 0 bases from J, the gap between germline ends came to 9 bases. The DNA of the CDR3 is TGCGCCAGCAGCCAAGTTGCGGACCTGAACACTGAAGCTTTCTTT. Encoded protein: CASSQVADLNTEAFF.

Of note for this clone: A much larger clone lies one base from this, so it may be a read error. J is TRBJ2-7 and V is TRBV7-8, with a weak D call TRBD2 (5 bases). This CDR3 contains 11 residues. From germline, CDR1 is SGHVS and CDR2 FQNEAQ. V was trimmed by 7 bases and J by 3 bases, leaving 7 bases between them. As DNA, the CDR3 is TGTGCCAGCACCGGGGACTACGAGCAGTACTTC. This codes for CASTGDYEQYF. The full variable domain, its missing parts supplied by reference TRBV7-8 and TRBJ2-7, is GAGVSQSPRYKVAKRGQDVALRCDPISGHVSLFWYQQALGQGPEFLTYFQNEAQLDKSGLPSDRFFAERPEGSVSTLKIQRTQQEDSAVYLCASTGDYEQYFGPGTRLTVT.

CDR3 nucleotides: TGCGCCAGCAGCCAAGCCCAACCCCCGGATACCACAGATACGCAGTATTTT. Translating gives CASSQAQPPDTTDTQYF. V and J are TRBV4-1 and TRBJ2-3; D is ambiguous. The CDR3 runs 17 residues. Germline lookup yields CDR1 MGHRA and CDR2 YSYEKL. Trimming cost V 1 base and J 2 bases, with 16 bases left between them.

The chain joins TRBV27 to TRBJ2-3, with a tentative D call TRBD2 (6 bases). CDR3 length: 13 amino acids. Germline V gene sequence: CDR1 MNHEY, CDR2 SMNVEV (reference sequence). V was clipped by 7 bases and J by 5 bases, with 13 bases between them. The CDR3 protein is CASTAGLLDTQYF. The CDR3 DNA reads as TGTGCCAGCACCGCGGGACTCCTAGATACGCAGTATTTT.

The chain recombines TRBV28 with TRBJ1-1; D gene unclear. Trimming removed 3 bases at V and 2 bases at J, with 13 bases between. Germline values: CDR1 MDHEN, CDR2 SYDVKM. The CDR3 contains 15 residues. The CDR3 nucleotides are TGTGCCAGCAGTTTGTTTTTAGGGCTTAACACTGAAGCTTTCTTT. This translates into CASSLFLGLNTEAFF.

Worth noting for this clone: The sample contains more than one DNA sequence encoding this CDR3. The genes are TRBV9 and TRBJ2-5; D may correspond to TRBD1 or TRBD2 (5 bases each). CDR1 is SGDLS and CDR2 is YYNGEE in the germline V gene. Trimming removed 2 bases at V and 1 base at J, with 12 bases between. CDR3 size: 15 residues. The CDR3 protein is CASSVSGAPQETQYF. CDR3 nucleotides: TGTGCCAGCAGCGTGTCCGGGGCCCCCCAAGAGACCCAGTACTTC.

This clone was seen a few times. The J gene is TRBJ1-1, the V gene TRBV27, with 10 positions matching TRBD1. Per the germline V gene, CDR1 is MNHEY and CDR2 is SMNVEV (reference sequence). The V segment lost 6 bases and the J segment 5 bases; nucleotides outside the gene matches: 3. This CDR3 has 13 amino acids. The CDR3, as DNA: TGTGCCAGCAGGAGGGACAGGGGAACTGAAGCTTTCTTT. Encoded protein: CASRRDRGTEAFF.

The chain combines TRBV28 with TRBJ2-5; D is perhaps TRBD1 or TRBD2 (5 bases each). V lost 2 bases and J 7 bases, leaving 14 bases between the germline ends. CDR3 length: 14 amino acids. Germline values: CDR1 MDHEN, CDR2 SYDVKM. CDR3 sequence: CASSLRGRDGTQYF. DNA of the CDR3: TGTGCCAGCAGTTTACGGGGCAGGGATGGGACCCAGTACTTC.

This chain uses TRBV27 with TRBJ1-1; no clear D gene. Germline V gene data show CDR1 as MNHEY and CDR2 as SMNVEV (reference sequence). The V end was cut by 2 bases, the J end by 1 base, with 8 bases between. The CDR3 loop spans 14 amino acids. The CDR3 DNA reads TGTGCCAGCAGTTTAGTGGGTGGGAACACTGAAGCTTTCTTT. Its translation is CASSLVGGNTEAFF.

The chain is built from TRBV15 and TRBJ1-3, with a possible D match to TRBD1 (5 bases). This CDR3 spans 17 amino acids. Germline CDR1 and CDR2: LNHNV and YYDKDF (reference sequence). With 0 bases removed from V and 0 bases from J, the gap between germline ends came to 12 bases. This CDR3 is CATSRDPGSSSGNTIYF. Here the CDR3 DNA reads TGTGCCACCAGCAGAGACCCAGGGTCCAGCTCTGGAAACACCATATATTTT. The full variable domain, in which reference TRBV15 and TRBJ1-3 provide the parts outside the CDR3, is DAMVIQNPRYQVTQFGKPVTLSCSQTLNHNVMYWYQQKSSQAPKLLFHYYDKDFNNEADTPDNFQSRRPNTSFCFLDIRSPGLGDTAMYLCATSRDPGSSSGNTIYFGEGSWLTVV.

The J gene is TRBJ2-1, the V gene TRBV12-2; TRBD2 reflects the table's D call only, with no check against the DNA. TRBV12-2 is a known pseudogene. The CDR3 runs 14 residues. The CDR3 loop is CASPLFGRANEQFF. CDR3 nucleotide sequence: TGTGCAAGTCCACTTTTCGGGAGGGCCAATGAGCAGTTCTTC.

The chain carries TRBV7-9 and TRBJ1-1; the D gene is possibly TRBD1 (6 bases). The CDR3 length is 15 residues. CDR1 SEHNR and CDR2 FQNEAQ come from the germline V gene (reference sequence). Trimming left V 0 bases short and J 6 bases short, with 14 bases between. CDR3 sequence reads: CASSLAGTGPSEAFF. The CDR3 DNA follows: TGTGCCAGCAGCTTAGCCGGAACAGGGCCCTCTGAAGCTTTCTTT. Variable domain in full (rest from reference TRBV7-9 and TRBJ1-1): DTGVSQNPRHKITKRGQNVTFRCDPISEHNRLYWYRQTLGQGPEFLTYFQNEAQLEKSRLLSDRFSAERPKGSFSTLEIQRTEQGDSAMYLCASSLAGTGPSEAFFGQGTRLTVV.

V is TRBV6-5 and J is TRBJ2-1, with D perhaps matching TRBD2 (6 bases). CDR3 length: 15 residues. Germline V gives CDR1 MNHEY, CDR2 SVGAGI. The ends were cut back, 5 bases at V and 3 bases at J, with 14 bases in the middle. This chain's CDR3 is CASSRRDSHYNEQFF. Written as DNA, the CDR3 is TGTGCCAGCAGTCGCCGGGACTCTCACTACAATGAGCAGTTCTTC.

The CDR3 spells CASSVFPPGQTNQPQHF. CDR3 nucleotide sequence: TGTGCCAGCAGTGTCTTTCCTCCGGGACAGACGAATCAGCCCCAGCATTTT. The V gene is TRBV27, the J gene TRBJ1-5; TRBD1 aligns across 7 bases. Per germline, CDR1 MNHEY and CDR2 SMNVEV (reference sequence). J gave up 4 bases and V 5 bases, and 14 bases lay outside the gene matches. The CDR3 is 17 residues long.

This clone was recorded a few times. This rearrangement joins TRBV7-9 to TRBJ1-1, with D perhaps TRBD1 (6 bases). The CDR3 is 14 amino acids. V lost 6 bases and J 1 base, leaving 12 bases between the germline ends. Germline V gives CDR1 SEHNR, CDR2 FQNEAQ (reference sequence). The CDR3 sequence: CASSSGHRNTEAFF. CDR3 nucleotide sequence: TGTGCCAGCAGTTCGGGACACCGGAACACTGAAGCTTTCTTT.

The chain recombines TRBV29-1 with TRBJ1-2; D ambiguous. Per the germline V gene, CDR1 is SQVTM and CDR2 is ANQGSEA. CDR3 length: 13 amino acids. V shed 3 bases and J shed 6 bases, with 14 bases lying between them. CDR3 nucleotide sequence: TGCAGCGTTGAGGGTGCCCTAACGGATGGCTACACCTTC. Its protein is CSVEGALTDGYTF.